These 8 T cell receptor beta chains share one sample of origin, sequenced in a study of early T cells in non-severe SARS-CoV-2 infection (dated by TCRdb to about 2021). Receptor libraries were prepared by 5' RACE. The listed sequencing device is NextSeq 500. TCRdb's own reprocessing of the public reads used fastp at Q25 and MiXCR and kept productive beta chains. Under each unique CDR3 protein, matching rows form one entry showing the most common genes and DNA. The sample includes about 64,000 distinct CDR3 sequences, with around 11% observed a single time. The ten biggest clones cover less than 3.5% of the sample. The input for sequencing was whole blood, taken at baseline. These receptors all stem from an adult who was a healthcare worker with PCR-confirmed SARS-CoV-2 infection or an uninfected control (not recorded which).

In its sample, this clonotype was seen a few times. The J gene is TRBJ2-3, the V gene TRBV2; 8 nucleotides agree with TRBD1. The ends lost 7 bases at V and 2 bases at J; junction bases unmatched: 2. This CDR3 contains 13 residues. Looked up from germline, CDR1 is SNHLY and CDR2 is FYNNEI. CDR3 region: CASKDRDTDTQYF. The DNA of the CDR3 is TGTGCCAGCAAGGACAGGGACACAGATACGCAGTATTTT.

The chain links TRBV7-9 to TRBJ2-7, with 11 bases identical to TRBD2. The trim removed 1 base at V and 0 bases at J, leaving 8 bases unmatched. The CDR3 totals 18 residues. Germline V CDR1 and CDR2: SEHNR, FQNEAQ (reference sequence). CDR3 in amino acids: CASSLGSIAGGSSYEQYF. In nucleotides, the CDR3 is TGTGCCAGCAGCTTAGGCTCGATAGCGGGGGGGAGCTCCTACGAGCAGTACTTC.

The chain couples TRBV13 to TRBJ1-1, with 12 bases that match TRBD1. This CDR3 spans 14 amino acids. J was trimmed by 8 bases and V by 5 bases; bases with no gene match: 6. Germline V CDR1 and CDR2: PRHDT, FYEKMQ (reference sequence). The CDR3 sequence is CASSPRDRGQEAFF. CDR3 coding DNA: TGTGCCAGCAGCCCCCGGGACAGGGGGCAGGAAGCTTTCTTT.

This sequence joins TRBV29-1 and TRBJ2-1; D tentatively reads TRBD1 or TRBD2 (5 bases each). With 3 bases removed from V and 0 bases from J, the gap between germline ends came to 12 bases. The CDR3 consists of 15 residues. CDR1 and CDR2 from the germline V gene are SQVTM and ANQGSEA. The CDR3: CSVEGRLSSYNEQFF. In DNA, the CDR3 is TGCAGCGTTGAGGGACGGCTTAGCTCCTACAATGAGCAGTTCTTC.

J is TRBJ2-7 and V is TRBV11-2; a weak D match, TRBD2 (6 bases). Germline CDR1 is SGHAT and CDR2 is FQNNGV. Trimming left V 1 base short and J 7 bases short, with 14 bases between. The CDR3 loop spans 14 amino acids. The CDR3, as DNA: TGTGCCAGCAGCTTAGCCCCCGAGGAGGGAGAGCAGTACTTC. It is translated as CASSLAPEEGEQYF.

Ten or more counts support this clonotype. J is TRBJ2-1 and V is TRBV7-8; TRBD2 matches 10 bases. Unmatched junction bases numbered 2, after V lost 0 bases and J lost 3 bases. Germline V gene lookup returns CDR1 SGHVS and CDR2 FQNEAQ. CDR3 size: 16 residues. As DNA, the CDR3 is TGTGCCAGCAGCTTAGCCAGCGGGGGGGGCTACAATGAGCAGTTCTTC. Amino acids: CASSLASGGGYNEQFF.

In this sample, this clonotype turned up a few times. This chain's CDR3 is CASSLAARSTDTQYF. Here the CDR3 DNA reads TGTGCCAGCAGCTTGGCAGCGCGGAGCACAGATACGCAGTATTTT. This chain connects TRBV5-4 to TRBJ2-3; no firm D call. V lost 0 bases and J lost 0, with 8 bases in between. CDR1 and CDR2 (germline): SGHNT, YYREEE (reference sequence). The CDR3 has 15 amino acids.

This clonotype was picked up a small number of times. The rearrangement joins TRBV21-1 to TRBJ1-2; TRBD1 is the table's D call and was not checked against the DNA. TRBV21-1 constitutes a pseudogene. This CDR3 region has 15 residues. The CDR3 protein is CASSNRDARLYGYTF. The CDR3 coding sequence is TGTGCCAGCAGCAACCGGGACGCGAGACTCTATGGCTACACCTTC.